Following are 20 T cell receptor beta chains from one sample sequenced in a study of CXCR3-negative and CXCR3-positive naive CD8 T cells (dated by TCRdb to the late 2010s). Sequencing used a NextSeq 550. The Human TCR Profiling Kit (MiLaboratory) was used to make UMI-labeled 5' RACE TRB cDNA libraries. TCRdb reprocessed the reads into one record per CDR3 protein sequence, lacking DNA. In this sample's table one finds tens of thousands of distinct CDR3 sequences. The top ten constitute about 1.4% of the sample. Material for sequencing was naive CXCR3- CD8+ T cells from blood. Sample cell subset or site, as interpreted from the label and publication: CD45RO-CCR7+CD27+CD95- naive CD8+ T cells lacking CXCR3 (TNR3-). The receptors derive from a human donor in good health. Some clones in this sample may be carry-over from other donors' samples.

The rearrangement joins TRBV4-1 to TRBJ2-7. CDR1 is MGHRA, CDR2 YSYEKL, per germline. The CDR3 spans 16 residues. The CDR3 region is CASSQEREWSPYEQYF.

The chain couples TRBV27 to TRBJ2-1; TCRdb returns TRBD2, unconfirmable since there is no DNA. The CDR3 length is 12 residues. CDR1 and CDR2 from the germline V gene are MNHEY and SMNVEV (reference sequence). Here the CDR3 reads CATGTLFFPQFF.

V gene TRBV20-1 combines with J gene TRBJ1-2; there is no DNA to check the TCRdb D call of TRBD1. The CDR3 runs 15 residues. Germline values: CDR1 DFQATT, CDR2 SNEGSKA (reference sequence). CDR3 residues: CSAENRAGINYGYTF.

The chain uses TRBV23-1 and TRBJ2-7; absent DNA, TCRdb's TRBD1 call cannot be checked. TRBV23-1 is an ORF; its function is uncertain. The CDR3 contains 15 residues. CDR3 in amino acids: CASSQLVRRGREQYF.

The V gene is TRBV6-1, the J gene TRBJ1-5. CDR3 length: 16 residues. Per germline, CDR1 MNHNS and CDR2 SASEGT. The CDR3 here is CASRPRGEYSNQPQHF.

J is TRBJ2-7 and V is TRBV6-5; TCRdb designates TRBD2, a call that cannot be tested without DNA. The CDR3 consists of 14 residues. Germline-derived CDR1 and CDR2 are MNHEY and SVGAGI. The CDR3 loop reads CASSELAASYEQYF.

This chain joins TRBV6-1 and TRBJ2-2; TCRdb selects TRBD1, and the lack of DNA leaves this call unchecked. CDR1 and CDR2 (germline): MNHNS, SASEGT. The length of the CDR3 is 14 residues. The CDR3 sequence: CASSKSGGTGELFF.

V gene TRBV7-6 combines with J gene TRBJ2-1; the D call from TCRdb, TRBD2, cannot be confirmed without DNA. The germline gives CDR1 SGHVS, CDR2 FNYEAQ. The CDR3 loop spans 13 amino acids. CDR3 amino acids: CASSLVGSNEQFF.

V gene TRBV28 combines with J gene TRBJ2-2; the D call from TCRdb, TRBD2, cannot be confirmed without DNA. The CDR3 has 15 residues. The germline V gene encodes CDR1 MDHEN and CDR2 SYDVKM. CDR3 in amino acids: CASSLLALNTGELFF.

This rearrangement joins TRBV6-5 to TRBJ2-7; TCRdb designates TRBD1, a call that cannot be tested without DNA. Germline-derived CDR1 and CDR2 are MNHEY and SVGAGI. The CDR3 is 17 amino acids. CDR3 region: CASSEGTGGDVVYEQYF.

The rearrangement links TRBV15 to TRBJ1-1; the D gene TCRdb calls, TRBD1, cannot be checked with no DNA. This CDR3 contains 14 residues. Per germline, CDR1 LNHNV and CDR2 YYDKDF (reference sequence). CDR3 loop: CATSPRGQGTEAFF.

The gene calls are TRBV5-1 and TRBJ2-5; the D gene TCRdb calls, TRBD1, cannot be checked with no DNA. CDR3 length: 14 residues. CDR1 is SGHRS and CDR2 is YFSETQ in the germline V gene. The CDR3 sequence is CASSLVPGKETQYF.

CDR3 residues: CSVEYLGGAGTGELFF. This sequence joins TRBV29-1 and TRBJ2-2; without DNA, the TCRdb call of TRBD1 cannot be checked. CDR3 size: 16 residues. CDR1 and CDR2 (germline): SQVTM, ANQGSEA.

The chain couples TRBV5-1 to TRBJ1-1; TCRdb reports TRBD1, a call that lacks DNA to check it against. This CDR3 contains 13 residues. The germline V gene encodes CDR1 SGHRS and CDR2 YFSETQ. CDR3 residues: CASSLASGTEAFF.

The CDR3 reads CASSPRGLGNEQYF. V gene TRBV28 combines with J gene TRBJ2-7; the D gene TCRdb calls, TRBD1, cannot be checked with no DNA. Looked up from germline, CDR1 is MDHEN and CDR2 is SYDVKM. There are 14 residues in the CDR3.

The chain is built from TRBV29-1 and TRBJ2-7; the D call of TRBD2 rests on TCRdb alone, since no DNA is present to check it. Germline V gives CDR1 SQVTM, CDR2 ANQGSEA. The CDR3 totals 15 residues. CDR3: CSVDGGQGVAYEQYF.

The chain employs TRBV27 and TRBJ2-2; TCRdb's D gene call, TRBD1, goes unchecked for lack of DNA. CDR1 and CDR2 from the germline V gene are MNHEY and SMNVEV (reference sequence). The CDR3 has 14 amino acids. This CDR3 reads CASSYGTGLGELFF.

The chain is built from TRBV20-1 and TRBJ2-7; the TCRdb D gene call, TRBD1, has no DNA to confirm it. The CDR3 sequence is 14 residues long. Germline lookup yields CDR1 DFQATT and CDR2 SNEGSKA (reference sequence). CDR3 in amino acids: CSAYRDRLYYEQYF.

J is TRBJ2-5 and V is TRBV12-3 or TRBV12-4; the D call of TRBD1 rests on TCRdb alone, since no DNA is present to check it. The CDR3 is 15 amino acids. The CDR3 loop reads CASSGEQGAEETQYF.

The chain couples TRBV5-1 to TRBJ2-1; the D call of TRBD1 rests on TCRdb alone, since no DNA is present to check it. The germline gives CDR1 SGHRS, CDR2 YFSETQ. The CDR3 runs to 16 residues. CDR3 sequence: CASSPTGQPLYNEQFF. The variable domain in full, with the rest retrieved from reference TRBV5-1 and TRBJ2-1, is KAGVTQTPRYLIKTRGQQVTLSCSPISGHRSVSWYQQTPGQGLQFLFEYFSETQRNKGNFPGRFSGRQFSNSRSEMNVSTLELGDSALYLCASSPTGQPLYNEQFFGPGTRLTVL.